The 25 T cell receptor beta chains below all came from one sample that was sequenced in a study of yellow fever vaccine responses in identical twins. TCRdb itself ran the RT-PCR reads through MiXCR, one entry per CDR3 protein. In the table there are approximately 2,800 distinct CDR3 sequences, around 89% of which are singletons. Sequences were derived from T cells from blood (PBMCs), unsorted or a sorted subset (not recorded which), sampled before or after yellow fever vaccination (not recorded which). These receptors all stem from a female donor who received the yellow fever vaccine.

The chain carries TRBV11-1 and TRBJ2-2, with D possibly TRBD2 on 6 matching bases. Trimming stripped 6 bases from V and 3 bases from J, with 17 bases between. The CDR3 has 16 amino acids. Germline V gene lookup returns CDR1 SGHAT and CDR2 FQDESV (reference sequence). In nucleotides, the CDR3 is TGTGCCAGCAGGTTTCCATTCCGCGGGGACACCGGGGAGCTGTTTTTT. Encoded protein: CASRFPFRGDTGELFF. The full variable domain, rest sourced from reference TRBV11-1 and TRBJ2-2, is EAEVAQSPRYKITEKSQAVAFWCDPISGHATLYWYRQILGQGPELLVQFQDESVVDDSQLPKDRFSAERLKGVDSTLKIQPAELGDSAMYLCASRFPFRGDTGELFFGEGSRLTVL.

The chain has TRBV2 and TRBJ2-7; 11 positions match TRBD2. CDR1 and CDR2 (germline): SNHLY, FYNNEI. The CDR3 consists of 16 residues. J was trimmed by 0 bases and V by 7 bases; bases with no gene match: 8. CDR3 coding DNA: TGTGCCAGCAAGGGACTAGCGGTGATTAGCTCCTACGAGCAGTACTTC. Residues: CASKGLAVISSYEQYF.

The chain uses TRBV28 and TRBJ2-7; maybe TRBD2 (7 bases). V was shortened by 4 bases and J by 3 bases, with 16 bases between the two germline ends. Germline CDR1 is MDHEN and CDR2 is SYDVKM. The CDR3 has 15 residues. As DNA, the CDR3 is TGTGCCAGCAGTTCTCGGGCGGGGGCCAACTACGAGCAGTACTTC. It codes for CASSSRAGANYEQYF.

The chain couples TRBV2 to TRBJ1-5, with 9 nucleotides matching TRBD1. J was trimmed by 1 base and V by 5 bases; bases with no gene match: 21. CDR1 and CDR2 from the germline V gene are SNHLY and FYNNEI. The CDR3 loop spans 21 amino acids. CDR3 sequence reads: CASSQIYDAWTGVMSNQPQHF. The CDR3 DNA is TGTGCCAGCAGTCAAATATATGACGCCTGGACAGGGGTAATGAGCAATCAGCCCCAGCATTTT. Supplemented by reference TRBV2 and TRBJ1-5, the full variable domain reads EPEVTQTPSHQVTQMGQEVILRCVPISNHLYFYWYRQILGQKVEFLVSFYNNEISEKSEIFDDQFSVERPDGSNFTLKIRSTKLEDSAMYFCASSQIYDAWTGVMSNQPQHFGDGTRLSIL.

This clonotype was found once. This rearrangement joins TRBV6-1 to TRBJ1-6, with D maybe TRBD1 (6 bases). The CDR3 is 16 amino acids. V lost 6 bases to trimming and J lost 3 bases, with 15 bases between them. Germline V gene data show CDR1 as MNHNS and CDR2 as SASEGT. In DNA form, the CDR3 reads TGTGCCAGCAGCCTTACAGGGAAATTCTATAATTCACCCCTCCACTTT. Amino acids: CASSLTGKFYNSPLHF.

The chain couples TRBV12-3 or TRBV12-4 to TRBJ2-4; D unresolved. There are 15 residues in the CDR3. V lost 5 bases and J lost 4, with 15 bases in between. The CDR3 bases are TGTGCCAGCAGTCCGGGTCCGGAAGGTAAAAACATTCAGTACTTC. Its translation: CASSPGPEGKNIQYF.

The V and J genes are TRBV11-3 and TRBJ2-1; D remains ambiguous. This CDR3 contains 14 residues. Germline lookup yields CDR1 SGHNT and CDR2 YENEEA. V gave up 1 base and J gave up 7 bases, with 11 bases separating them. This CDR3 is CASSLGPTPNEQFF. The CDR3 nucleotides are TGTGCCAGCAGCTTAGGGCCCACTCCTAATGAGCAGTTCTTC.

This sequence joins TRBV10-3 and TRBJ1-1; 9 bases match TRBD1. The CDR3 consists of 14 residues. CDR1 is ENHRY, CDR2 SYGVKD, per germline. V shed 7 bases, J shed 2 bases, and the junction held 5 bases outside the gene matches. CDR3 nucleotide sequence: TGTGCCATCAACACAGGGGGCCGAAACACTGAAGCTTTCTTT. Its protein is CAINTGGRNTEAFF.

The genes are TRBV5-5 and TRBJ1-3; unclear D gene. Germline CDR1 SGHKS, CDR2 YYEKEE (reference sequence). The CDR3 consists of 13 residues. V lost 0 bases, J lost 2 bases, and 3 bases lay in between. The DNA of the CDR3 is TGTGCCAGCAGCTTGGCAGCTGGAAACACCATATATTTT. Translating gives CASSLAAGNTIYF. The entire variable domain, with the rest obtained from reference TRBV5-5 and TRBJ1-3, is as follows: DAGVTQSPTHLIKTRGQQVTLRCSPISGHKSVSWYQQVLGQGPQFIFQYYEKEERGRGNFPDRFSARQFPNYSSELNVNALLLGDSALYLCASSLAAGNTIYFGEGSWLTVV.

The chain recombines TRBV20-1 with TRBJ2-4; 9 positions match TRBD2. The CDR3 totals 11 residues. V trimming: 6 bases; J trimming: 8 bases; junction bases outside the gene matches: 2. Germline values: CDR1 DFQATT, CDR2 SNEGSKA (reference sequence). CDR3 amino acids: CSAGTSHIQYF. CDR3 DNA sequence: TGCAGTGCCGGGACTAGCCACATTCAGTACTTC.

The rearrangement joins TRBV23-1 to TRBJ2-5, with a possible D match to TRBD2 (5 bases). TRBV23-1 is marked as an open reading frame, function uncertain. Trimming left V 1 base short and J 5 bases short, with 17 bases between. The CDR3 consists of 16 residues. The CDR3: CASSQLEGMRRETQYF. DNA for the CDR3: TGCGCCAGCAGTCAATTAGAAGGCATGAGGAGGGAGACCCAGTACTTC.

The chain uses TRBV7-6 and TRBJ2-1; D ambiguous. Germline assignment: CDR1 SGHVS and CDR2 FNYEAQ. The V end lost 0 bases, the J end lost 0 bases, and 6 bases lay between the germline ends. The CDR3 has 15 amino acids. The CDR3 loop is CASSLADLSYNEQFF. The CDR3 DNA sequence: TGTGCCAGCAGCTTAGCGGACCTCTCCTACAATGAGCAGTTCTTC. The whole variable domain, filled in from reference TRBV7-6 and TRBJ2-1, reads GAGVSQSPRYKVTKRGQDVALRCDPISGHVSLYWYRQALGQGPEFLTYFNYEAQQDKSGLPNDRFSAERPEGSISTLTIQRTEQRDSAMYRCASSLADLSYNEQFFGPGTRLTVL.

V usage is TRBV2 and J usage is TRBJ1-1; D remains ambiguous. The CDR3 sequence is 13 residues long. Trimming took 7 bases from V and 6 from J, leaving 15 bases between them. Per the germline V gene, CDR1 is SNHLY and CDR2 is FYNNEI. CDR3 residues: CASIGALASEAFF. The CDR3 nucleotides are TGTGCCAGCATCGGAGCTTTGGCGTCTGAAGCTTTCTTT.

The rearrangement uses TRBV5-1 and TRBJ2-1, with D maybe TRBD2 (6 bases). This CDR3 is built from 17 residues. The V gene's germline CDR1 is SGHRS and CDR2 YFSETQ. V shed 0 bases and J shed 5 bases, with 18 bases lying between them. This CDR3 is CASSLAGLVGGNNEQFF. The DNA of the CDR3 is TGCGCCAGCAGCTTGGCTGGCTTAGTAGGAGGGAACAATGAGCAGTTCTTC.

The chain recombines TRBV14 with TRBJ2-1, with a possible D match to TRBD1 (5 bases). CDR3 length: 13 residues. The V and J ends lost 1 base and 7 bases respectively, with 8 bases between them. CDR1 is SGHDN and CDR2 is FVKESK in the germline V gene. CDR3 sequence reads: CASSQGQINEQFF. In DNA, the CDR3 is TGTGCCAGCAGCCAAGGACAGATTAATGAGCAGTTCTTC.

The rearrangement uses TRBV7-9 and TRBJ1-2; the D is unclear. Germline V gene lookup returns CDR1 SEHNR and CDR2 FQNEAQ (reference sequence). This CDR3 comprises 12 residues. The germline V and J ends were trimmed by 5 bases and 8 bases, with 12 bases remaining between them. CDR3 amino acids: CASSPLRLGYTF. The CDR3 bases are TGTGCCAGCAGCCCCCTCCGCCTCGGCTACACCTTC. Complete variable domain (other parts from reference TRBV7-9 and TRBJ1-2): DTGVSQNPRHKITKRGQNVTFRCDPISEHNRLYWYRQTLGQGPEFLTYFQNEAQLEKSRLLSDRFSAERPKGSFSTLEIQRTEQGDSAMYLCASSPLRLGYTFGSGTRLTVV.

On this clonotype itself: At one end the junction does not follow the germline gene, possibly because of a read error. The chain is built from TRBV4-3 and TRBJ2-1; the D is unclear. The CDR3 contains 13 residues. CDR1 and CDR2 (germline): LGHNA, YSLEER. The CDR3 DNA reads TGCGCCAGCAGCCAAGACACCCCCAATCAGCAGTTCTTC. Protein product: CASSQDTPNQQFF.

This sequence joins TRBV11-2 and TRBJ1-2; no firm D call. The V gene's germline CDR1 is SGHAT and CDR2 FQNNGV. The V end lost 3 bases, the J end lost 8 bases, and 13 bases lay between the germline ends. There are 13 residues in the CDR3. CDR3 sequence reads: CASSFTVFGGYTF. In DNA, the CDR3 is TGTGCCAGCAGCTTCACAGTTTTCGGCGGCTACACCTTC.

V is TRBV12-3 or TRBV12-4 and J is TRBJ2-1; possibly TRBD2 for D (6 bases). V dropped 4 bases and J dropped 0 bases, with 10 bases sitting between them. The CDR3 length is 15 residues. DNA for the CDR3: TGTGCCAGCAGTTCGGGACTCCGCTCCTACAATGAGCAGTTCTTC. Residues: CASSSGLRSYNEQFF.

The gene calls are TRBV28 and TRBJ2-1, with 8 bases fitting TRBD2. The ends lost 4 bases at V and 7 bases at J; junction bases unmatched: 12. The germline V gene has CDR1 MDHEN and CDR2 SYDVKM. This CDR3 spans 16 amino acids. The CDR3 bases are TGTGCCAGCAGTTCCCCCGCGGGGGGAGGTAGGAATGAGCAGTTCTTC. Protein product: CASSSPAGGGRNEQFF.

The chain carries TRBV18 and TRBJ2-1; TRBD1 might be the D (6 bases). This CDR3 contains 13 residues. The germline V gene has CDR1 KGHSH and CDR2 LQKENI. The V end was cut by 6 bases, the J end by 5 bases, with 11 bases between. For the CDR3, the DNA is TGTGCCAGCTCGCAGGGGTTAAACAATGAGCAGTTCTTC. Protein: CASSQGLNNEQFF.

This chain joins TRBV5-4 and TRBJ2-5; 9 positions agree with TRBD1. The germline gives CDR1 SGHNT, CDR2 YYREEE (reference sequence). Trimming cost V 0 bases and J 2 bases; bases outside gene matches: 2. The CDR3 has 15 amino acids. The CDR3 is CASSLGGTGQETQYF. DNA for the CDR3: TGTGCCAGCAGCTTGGGAGGGACAGGGCAAGAGACCCAGTACTTC.

The V and J genes are TRBV12-3 or TRBV12-4 and TRBJ2-5; a possible D gene is TRBD1 (7 bases). The CDR3 totals 14 residues. V shed 5 bases and J shed 4 bases, with 14 bases lying between them. The CDR3 region is CASSPQGGGETQYF. As DNA, the CDR3 is TGTGCCAGCAGTCCTCAGGGGGGTGGAGAGACCCAGTACTTC.

The CDR3 reads CASSSDSGLGEQFF. CDR3 sequence (DNA): TGTGCCAGCAGCTCGGACTCTGGCCTTGGTGAGCAGTTCTTC. This chain connects TRBV7-1 to TRBJ2-1; D is possibly TRBD2 (5 bases). TRBV7-1 is an open reading frame, and its role is uncertain. Trimming removed 3 bases at V and 9 bases at J, with 15 bases between. The CDR3 consists of 14 residues.

The chain is built from TRBV12-3 or TRBV12-4 and TRBJ1-2, with a possible D match to TRBD1 (6 bases). There are 16 residues in the CDR3. V gave up 2 bases and J gave up 0 bases, with 13 bases separating them. CDR3 region: CASSLKGQSPNYGYTF. The CDR3 DNA follows: TGTGCCAGCAGTTTAAAAGGACAGAGCCCTAACTATGGCTACACCTTC.